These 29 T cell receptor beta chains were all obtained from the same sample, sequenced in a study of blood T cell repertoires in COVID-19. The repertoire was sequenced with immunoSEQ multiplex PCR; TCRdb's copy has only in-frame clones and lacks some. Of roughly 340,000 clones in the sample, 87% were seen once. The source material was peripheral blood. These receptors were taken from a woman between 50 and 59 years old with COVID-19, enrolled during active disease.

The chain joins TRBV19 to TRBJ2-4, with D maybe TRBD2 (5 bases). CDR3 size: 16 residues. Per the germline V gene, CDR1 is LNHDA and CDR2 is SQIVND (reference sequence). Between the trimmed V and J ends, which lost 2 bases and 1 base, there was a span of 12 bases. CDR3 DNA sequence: TGTGCCAGTAGTATACCTAGCTTGGGGGCCAAAAACATTCAGTACTTC. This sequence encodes CASSIPSLGAKNIQYF.

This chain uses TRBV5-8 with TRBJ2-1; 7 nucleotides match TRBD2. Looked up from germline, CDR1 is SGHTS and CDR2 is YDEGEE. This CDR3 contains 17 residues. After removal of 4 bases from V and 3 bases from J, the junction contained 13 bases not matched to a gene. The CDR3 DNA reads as TGTGCCAGCAGCCCTCATTTGGGACTACAAATCTACAATGAGCAGTTCTTC. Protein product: CASSPHLGLQIYNEQFF.

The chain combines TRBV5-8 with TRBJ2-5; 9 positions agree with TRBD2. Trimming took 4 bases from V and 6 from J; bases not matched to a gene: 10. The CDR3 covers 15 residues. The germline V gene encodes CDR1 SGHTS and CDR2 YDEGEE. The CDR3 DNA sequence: TGTGCCAGCAGCACTGGACTAGCGTACTATAAGACCCAGTACTTC. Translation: CASSTGLAYYKTQYF.

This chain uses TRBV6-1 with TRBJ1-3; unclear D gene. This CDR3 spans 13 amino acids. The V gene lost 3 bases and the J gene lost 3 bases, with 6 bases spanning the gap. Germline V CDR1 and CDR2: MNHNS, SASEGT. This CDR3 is CASSDLSGNTIYF. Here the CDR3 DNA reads TGTGCCAGCAGTGACCTAAGTGGAAACACCATATATTTT.

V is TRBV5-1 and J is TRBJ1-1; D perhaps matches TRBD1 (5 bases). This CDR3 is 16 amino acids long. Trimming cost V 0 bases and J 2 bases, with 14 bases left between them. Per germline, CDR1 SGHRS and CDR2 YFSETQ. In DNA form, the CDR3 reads TGCGCCAGCAGCTTGGCCTGGGGCACCTTAAACACTGAAGCTTTCTTT. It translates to CASSLAWGTLNTEAFF.

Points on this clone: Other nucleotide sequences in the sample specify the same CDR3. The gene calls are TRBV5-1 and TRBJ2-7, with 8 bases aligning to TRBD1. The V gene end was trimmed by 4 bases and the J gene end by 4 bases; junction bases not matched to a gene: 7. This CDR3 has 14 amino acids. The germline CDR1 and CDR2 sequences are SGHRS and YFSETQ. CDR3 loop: CASSLQGAPYEQYF. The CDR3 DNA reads TGCGCCAGCAGCCTGCAGGGGGCCCCTTACGAGCAGTACTTC.

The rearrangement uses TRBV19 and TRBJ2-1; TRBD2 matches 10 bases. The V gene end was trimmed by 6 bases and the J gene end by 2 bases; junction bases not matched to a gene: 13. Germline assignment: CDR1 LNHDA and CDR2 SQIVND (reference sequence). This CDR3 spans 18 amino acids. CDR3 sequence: CASSRLAGEGNAYNEQFF. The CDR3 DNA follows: TGTGCCAGTAGCCGTCTAGCGGGAGAAGGAAACGCCTACAATGAGCAGTTCTTC.

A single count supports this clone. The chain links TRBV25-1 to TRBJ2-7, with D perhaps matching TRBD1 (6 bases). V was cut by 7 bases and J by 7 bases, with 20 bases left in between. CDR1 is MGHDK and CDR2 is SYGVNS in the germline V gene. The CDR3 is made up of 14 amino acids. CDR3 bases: TGTGCCAGCAATGGACAGTCCGGCGGATTGGAGCAGTACTTC. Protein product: CASNGQSGGLEQYF.

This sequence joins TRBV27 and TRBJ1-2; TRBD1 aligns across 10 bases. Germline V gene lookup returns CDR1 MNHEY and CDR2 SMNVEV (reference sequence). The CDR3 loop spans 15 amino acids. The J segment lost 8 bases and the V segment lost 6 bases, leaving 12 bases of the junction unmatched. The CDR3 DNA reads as TGTGCCAGCAGCCCCTCCCGGGACAGGGGTCGGGGCTACACCTTC. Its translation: CASSPSRDRGRGYTF.

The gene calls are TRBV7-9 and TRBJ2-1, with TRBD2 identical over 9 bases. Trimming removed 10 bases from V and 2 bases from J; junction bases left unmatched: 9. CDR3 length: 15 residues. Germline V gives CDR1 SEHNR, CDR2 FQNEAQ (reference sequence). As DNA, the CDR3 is TGTGCCACCAGGATTGGCGGGAGGGCCTACAATGAGCAGTTCTTC. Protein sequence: CATRIGGRAYNEQFF. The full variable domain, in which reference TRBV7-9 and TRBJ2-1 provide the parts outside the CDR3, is DTGVSQNPRHKITKRGQNVTFRCDPISEHNRLYWYRQTLGQGPEFLTYFQNEAQLEKSRLLSDRFSAERPKGSFSTLEIQRTEQGDSAMYLCATRIGGRAYNEQFFGPGTRLTVL.

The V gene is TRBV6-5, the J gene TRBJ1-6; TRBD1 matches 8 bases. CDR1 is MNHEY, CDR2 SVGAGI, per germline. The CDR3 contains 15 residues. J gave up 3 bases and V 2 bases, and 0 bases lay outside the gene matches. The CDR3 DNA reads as TGTGCCAGCAGTTACGGGACAGGCTATAATTCACCCCTCCACTTT. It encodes CASSYGTGYNSPLHF.

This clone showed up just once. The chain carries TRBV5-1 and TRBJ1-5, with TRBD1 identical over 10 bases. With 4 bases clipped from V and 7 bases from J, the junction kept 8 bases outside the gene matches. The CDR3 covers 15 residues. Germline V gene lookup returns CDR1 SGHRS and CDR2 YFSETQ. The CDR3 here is CASSPDRGQGQPQHF. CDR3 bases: TGCGCCAGCAGCCCTGACAGGGGGCAGGGCCAGCCCCAGCATTTT.

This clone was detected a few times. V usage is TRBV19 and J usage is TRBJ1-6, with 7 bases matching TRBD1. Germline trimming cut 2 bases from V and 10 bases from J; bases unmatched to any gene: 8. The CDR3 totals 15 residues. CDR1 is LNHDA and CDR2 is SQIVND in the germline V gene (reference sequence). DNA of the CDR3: TGTGCCAGTAGTATAAATCCAAGGACAGGATCACCCCTCCACTTT. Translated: CASSINPRTGSPLHF.

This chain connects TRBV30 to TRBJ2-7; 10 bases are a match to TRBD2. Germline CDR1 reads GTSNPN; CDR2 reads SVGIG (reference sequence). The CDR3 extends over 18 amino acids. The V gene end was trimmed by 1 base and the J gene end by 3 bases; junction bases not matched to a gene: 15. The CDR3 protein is CAWSEVRTIGLAVYEQYF. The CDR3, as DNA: TGTGCCTGGAGTGAAGTGAGGACTATCGGACTAGCGGTCTACGAGCAGTACTTC.

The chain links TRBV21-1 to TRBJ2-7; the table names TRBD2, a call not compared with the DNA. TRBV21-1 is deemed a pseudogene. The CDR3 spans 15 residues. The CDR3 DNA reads TGTGCCAGCAGCAAAGTCCGGTGGCGGAGTCGGGAGCAGTACTTC. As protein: CASSKVRWRSREQYF.

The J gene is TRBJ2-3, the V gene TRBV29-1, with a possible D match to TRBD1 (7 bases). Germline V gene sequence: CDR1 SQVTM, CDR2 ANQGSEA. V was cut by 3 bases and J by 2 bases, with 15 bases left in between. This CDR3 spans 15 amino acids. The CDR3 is CSVDQGGRNTDTQYF. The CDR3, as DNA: TGCAGCGTTGATCAGGGGGGCAGGAACACAGATACGCAGTATTTT.

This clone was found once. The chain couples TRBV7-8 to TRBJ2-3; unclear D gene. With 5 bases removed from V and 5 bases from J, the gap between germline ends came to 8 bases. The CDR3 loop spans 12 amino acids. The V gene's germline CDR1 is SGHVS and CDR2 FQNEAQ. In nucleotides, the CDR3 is TGTGCCAGCAGCCCCGAGCTAGATACGCAGTATTTT. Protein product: CASSPELDTQYF.

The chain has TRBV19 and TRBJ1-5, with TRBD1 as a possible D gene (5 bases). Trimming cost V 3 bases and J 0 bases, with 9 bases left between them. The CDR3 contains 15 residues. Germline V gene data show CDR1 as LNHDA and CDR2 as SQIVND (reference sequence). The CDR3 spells CASSIIGDSNQPQHF. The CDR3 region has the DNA TGTGCCAGTAGTATTATAGGGGATAGCAATCAGCCCCAGCATTTT. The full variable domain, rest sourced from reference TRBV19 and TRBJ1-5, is DGGITQSPKYLFRKEGQNVTLSCEQNLNHDAMYWYRQDPGQGLRLIYYSQIVNDFQKGDIAEGYSVSREKKESFPLTVTSAQKNPTAFYLCASSIIGDSNQPQHFGDGTRLSIL.

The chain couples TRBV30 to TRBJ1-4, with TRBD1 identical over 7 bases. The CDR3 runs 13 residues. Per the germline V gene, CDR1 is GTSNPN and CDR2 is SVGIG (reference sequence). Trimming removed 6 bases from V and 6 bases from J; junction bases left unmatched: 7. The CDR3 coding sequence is TGTGCCTGCCCGGGACAGCGTTATGAAAAACTGTTTTTT. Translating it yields CACPGQRYEKLFF.

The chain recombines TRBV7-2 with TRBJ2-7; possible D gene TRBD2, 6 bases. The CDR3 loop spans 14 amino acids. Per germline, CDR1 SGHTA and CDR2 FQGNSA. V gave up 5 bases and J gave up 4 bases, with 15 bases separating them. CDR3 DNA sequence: TGTGCCAGCAGCGCAGACGCGGGACTGTACGAGCAGTACTTC. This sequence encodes CASSADAGLYEQYF.

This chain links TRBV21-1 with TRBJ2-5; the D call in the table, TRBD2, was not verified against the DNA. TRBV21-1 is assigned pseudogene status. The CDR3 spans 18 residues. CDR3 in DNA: TGTGCCAGCAGCCTAACTAGCGGGAGGTTTTTTAAGCAAGAGACCCAGTACTTC. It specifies CASSLTSGRFFKQETQYF.

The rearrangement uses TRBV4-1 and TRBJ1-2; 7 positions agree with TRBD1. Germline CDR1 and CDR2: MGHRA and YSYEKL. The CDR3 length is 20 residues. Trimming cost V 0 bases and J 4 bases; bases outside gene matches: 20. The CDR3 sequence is CASSQDIGDSESPFFYGYTF. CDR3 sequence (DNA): TGCGCCAGCAGCCAAGATATAGGGGACAGTGAGTCCCCGTTCTTCTATGGCTACACCTTC.

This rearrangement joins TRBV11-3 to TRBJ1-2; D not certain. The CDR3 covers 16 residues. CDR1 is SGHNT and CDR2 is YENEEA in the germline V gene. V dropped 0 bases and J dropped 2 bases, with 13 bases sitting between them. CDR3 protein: CASSLDGNYENYGYTF. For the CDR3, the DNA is TGTGCCAGCAGCTTAGATGGTAATTATGAGAACTATGGCTACACCTTC. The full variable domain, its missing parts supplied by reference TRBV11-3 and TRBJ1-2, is EAGVVQSPRYKIIEKKQPVAFWCNPISGHNTLYWYLQNLGQGPELLIRYENEEAVDDSQLPKDRFSAERLKGVDSTLKIQPAELGDSAVYLCASSLDGNYENYGYTFGSGTRLTVV.

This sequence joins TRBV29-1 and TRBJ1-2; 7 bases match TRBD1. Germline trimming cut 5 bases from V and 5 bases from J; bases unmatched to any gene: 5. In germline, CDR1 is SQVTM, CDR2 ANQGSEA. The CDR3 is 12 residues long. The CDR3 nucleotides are TGCAGCGTTATTACAGGGGAATATGGCTACACCTTC. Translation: CSVITGEYGYTF.

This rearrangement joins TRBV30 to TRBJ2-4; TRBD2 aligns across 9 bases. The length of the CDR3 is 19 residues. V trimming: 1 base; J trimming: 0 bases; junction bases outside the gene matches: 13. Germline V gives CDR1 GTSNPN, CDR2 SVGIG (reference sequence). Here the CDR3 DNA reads TGTGCCTGGAGTGGGGTAGGTCTAGCGGGAAGAAAAGCCAAAAACATTCAGTACTTC. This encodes CAWSGVGLAGRKAKNIQYF. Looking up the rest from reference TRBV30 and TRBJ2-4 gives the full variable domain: SQTIHQWPATLVQPVGSPLSLECTVEGTSNPNLYWYRQAAGRGLQLLFYSVGIGQISSEVPQNLSASRPQDRQFILSSKKLLLSDSGFYLCAWSGVGLAGRKAKNIQYFGAGTRLSVL.

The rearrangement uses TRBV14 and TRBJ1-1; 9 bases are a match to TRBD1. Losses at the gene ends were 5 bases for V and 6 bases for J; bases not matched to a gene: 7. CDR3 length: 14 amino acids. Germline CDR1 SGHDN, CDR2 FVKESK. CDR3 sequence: CASSWDRVRSEAFF. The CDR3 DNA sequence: TGTGCCAGCAGCTGGGACAGGGTCAGGTCTGAAGCTTTCTTT.

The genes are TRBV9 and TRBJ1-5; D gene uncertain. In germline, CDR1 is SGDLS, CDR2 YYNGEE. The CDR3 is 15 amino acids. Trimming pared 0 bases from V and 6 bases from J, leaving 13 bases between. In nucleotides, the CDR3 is TGTGCCAGCAGCGTAGGATCTGGGCTGGGTCAGCCCCAGCATTTT. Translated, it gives CASSVGSGLGQPQHF.

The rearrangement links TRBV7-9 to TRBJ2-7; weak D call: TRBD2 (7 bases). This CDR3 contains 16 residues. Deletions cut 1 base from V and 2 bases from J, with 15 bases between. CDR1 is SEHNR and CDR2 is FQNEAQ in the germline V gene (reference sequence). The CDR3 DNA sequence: TGTGCCAGCAGCTTAGGGGGGGGCGGTAGAGCCTACGAGCAGTACTTC. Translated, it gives CASSLGGGGRAYEQYF.

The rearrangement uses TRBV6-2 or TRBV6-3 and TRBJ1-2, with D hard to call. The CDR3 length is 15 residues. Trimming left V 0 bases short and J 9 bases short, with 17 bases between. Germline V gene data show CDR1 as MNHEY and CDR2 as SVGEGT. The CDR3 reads CASSYSGREIFSYTF. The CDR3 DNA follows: TGTGCCAGCAGTTACTCGGGGAGAGAAATCTTTAGCTACACCTTC.